This T cell receptor (beta chain) was profiled in a study of post-analysis software for immune sequencing data (dated by TCRdb to between 2014 and 2016). Some background on the complete study: The recorded disease courses included relapsing-remitting, secondary progressive and progressive-relapsing multiple sclerosis, and some patients had no subtype annotation. A subset of samples was prepared in parallel using single-end sample barcoding, then pooled and co-amplified after Illumina adapter ligation. The patient repertoires were compared against some twelve previously published healthy control repertoires obtained from donors aged about 6 to 26 years. What the research found in general, with its limitations: The control group was slightly older than the multiple sclerosis patient group. Significantly lower normalized Chao1 diversity was found in multiple sclerosis patients than in controls, suggesting substantial peripheral T-cell clonal expansion. Patients showed significantly higher frequencies than controls for about 5 TRBV segments, among them TRBV5-6, TRBV5-1 and TRBV20-1. Direct clustering with F measure revealed strong co-clustering of samples prepared in the same batch, which led to a batch-effect correction.

With regard to this clonotype: No antigen is known for it. The input lacks base qualities; no much larger clone sits a single base away.

To demonstrate the VDJtools post-analysis software, TCR beta repertoires were profiled from the peripheral blood of some 12 young patients with multiple sclerosis. The multiple sclerosis patients were children and adolescents ranging in age from about 6 to 17 years. Via the germline V gene (reference sequence), CDR1 is LGHDT and CDR2 YNNKEL. Including the terminal cysteine and phenylalanine, the CDR3 comprises 13 residues. Only the CDR3 region is kept as DNA, spanning 39 bases read in frame from base 1. Relative to germline, V is missing 4 bases and J is missing 8 bases, with 6 bases of the junction outside any gene match. Library preparation was by PCR. The sequencing machine was an Illumina HiSeq 2500. To reduce PCR and sequencing biases, unique molecular identifiers were built into the TCR beta cDNA libraries. Every 1 to 10 million input T cells yielded some 500,000 cDNA molecules, meaning each molecule approximated one T cell. Patient libraries were prepared and sequenced with the same protocol used for the earlier healthy control dataset. Samples belonging to the same batch were prepared together, multiplexed and sequenced on a shared HiSeq lane. As for how the authors treated the data: Raw barcoded reads were processed with MIGEC, and single-read molecular identifier groups were discarded before consensus assembly and CDR3 extraction. Clonotype tables were post-analysed with VDJtools, normalizing diversity by down-sampling all datasets to the smallest sample size. To correct batch-related cross-sample contamination, repertoire overlap clustering matched CDR3 amino acid sequences but not nucleotide sequences. The public reads were reprocessed in TCRdb via fastp at Q25 and MiXCR, keeping in-frame beta chains. Merged by CDR3 protein, the rows form single entries marked with the most common genes and DNA. The V and J calls here are based on TCRdb, not the publication. This sample has 550,000 to 700,000 distinct CDR3 sequences in its table, and around 40% of those were observed once. The top ten clones comprise 1.5% to 2% of the sample.

The TCR originated in a girl between 5 and 17 years old with multiple sclerosis. The sample taken for sequencing was blood. This chain joins TRBV3-1 to TRBJ1-2; 8 bases in the middle match TRBD1. Here is the DNA: TGTGCCAGCAGCCGGACAGGGAGACGGGGCTACACCTTC. It specifies CASSRTGRRGYTF.